The source of this TCR beta chain is a study of control samples from healthy donors and cancer patients (TCRdb year 2020). Turning to this clone: It lacks a known antigen. No per-base quality is available; no much larger clone lies one base away.

Libraries came from the immunoSEQ multiplex PCR assay. As stored in TCRdb, this immuneACCESS dataset retains in-frame rearrangements with V and J assigned. A fraction of the clones does not appear; measured against another copy, unresolved V genes explain less than half of the discrepancy, and the remainder lacks a known reason. In this sample the table shows some 130,000 clones, roughly 90% of which occur a single time. The ten largest make up 2.5% to 3% of the sample. The receptor's source is a man in his forties in good health. The sample comprised blood.

Here the CDR3 is given as CASSRLGETNEKLFF. The base sequence is TGTGCCAGCAGCCGCCTCGGGGAAACTAATGAAAAACTGTTTTTT. The sequence joins TRBV14 to TRBJ1-4; a confident D gene designation cannot be given. Reading from cysteine to phenylalanine, the CDR3 counts 15 amino acids. The only DNA kept is the CDR3, 45 bases in frame from the first base. Per the germline V gene, SGHDN is the CDR1 and FVKESK is the CDR2. V lost 4 bases and J lost 1 base; the stretch between them is 10 bases long.